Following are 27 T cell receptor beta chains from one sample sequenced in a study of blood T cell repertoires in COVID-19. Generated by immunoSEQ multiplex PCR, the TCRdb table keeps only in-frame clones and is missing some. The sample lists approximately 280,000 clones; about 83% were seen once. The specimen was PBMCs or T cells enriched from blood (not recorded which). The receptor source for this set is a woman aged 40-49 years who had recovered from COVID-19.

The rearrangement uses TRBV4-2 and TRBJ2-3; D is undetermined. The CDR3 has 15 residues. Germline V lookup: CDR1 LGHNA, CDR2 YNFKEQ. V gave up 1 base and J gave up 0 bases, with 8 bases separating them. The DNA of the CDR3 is TGTGCCAGCAGCCAAGGCCACTCTAGCACAGATACGCAGTATTTT. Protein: CASSQGHSSTDTQYF.

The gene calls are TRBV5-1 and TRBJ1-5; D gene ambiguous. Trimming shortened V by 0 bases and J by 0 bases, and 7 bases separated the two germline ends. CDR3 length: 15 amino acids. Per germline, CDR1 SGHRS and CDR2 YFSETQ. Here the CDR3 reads CASSLGGNSNQPQHF. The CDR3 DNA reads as TGCGCCAGCAGCTTGGGAGGGAATAGCAATCAGCCCCAGCATTTT.

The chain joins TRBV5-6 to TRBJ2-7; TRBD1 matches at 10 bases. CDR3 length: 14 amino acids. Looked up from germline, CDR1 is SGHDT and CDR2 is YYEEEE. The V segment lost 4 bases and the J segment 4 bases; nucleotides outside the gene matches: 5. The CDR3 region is CASSPDRGLYEQYF. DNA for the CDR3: TGTGCCAGCAGCCCAGACAGGGGGCTGTACGAGCAGTACTTC.

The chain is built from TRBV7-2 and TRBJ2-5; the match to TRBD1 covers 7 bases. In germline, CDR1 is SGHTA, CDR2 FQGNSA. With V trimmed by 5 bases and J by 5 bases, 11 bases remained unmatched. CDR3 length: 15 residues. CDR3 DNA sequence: TGTGCCAGCAGCGAAGATACAGGGGCACGGGAGACCCAGTACTTC. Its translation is CASSEDTGARETQYF.

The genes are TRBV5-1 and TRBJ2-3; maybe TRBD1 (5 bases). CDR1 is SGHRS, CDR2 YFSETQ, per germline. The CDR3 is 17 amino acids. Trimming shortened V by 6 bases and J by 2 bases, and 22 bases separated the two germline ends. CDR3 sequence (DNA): TGCGCCAGCAACCGACAGCTAGGGCCGTCCTTCACAGATACGCAGTATTTT. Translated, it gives CASNRQLGPSFTDTQYF.

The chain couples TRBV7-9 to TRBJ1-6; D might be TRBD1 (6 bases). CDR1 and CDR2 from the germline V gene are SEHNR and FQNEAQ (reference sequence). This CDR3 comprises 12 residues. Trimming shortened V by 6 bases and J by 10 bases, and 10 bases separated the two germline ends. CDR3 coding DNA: TGTGCCAGCAGTCGAGGGGGATCACCCCTCCACTTT. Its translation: CASSRGGSPLHF.

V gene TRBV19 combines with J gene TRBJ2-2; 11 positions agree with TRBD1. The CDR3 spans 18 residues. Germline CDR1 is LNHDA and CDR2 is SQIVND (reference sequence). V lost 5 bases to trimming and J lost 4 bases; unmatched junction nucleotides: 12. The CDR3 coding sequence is TGTGCCAGTAGTTTCCGGGACAGGGGGATTGAGGGCACCGGGGAGCTGTTTTTT. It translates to CASSFRDRGIEGTGELFF.

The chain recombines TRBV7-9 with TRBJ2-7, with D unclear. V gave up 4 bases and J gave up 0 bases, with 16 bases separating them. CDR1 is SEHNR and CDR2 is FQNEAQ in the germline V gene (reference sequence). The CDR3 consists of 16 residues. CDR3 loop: CASSSVGEDFSYEQYF. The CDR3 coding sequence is TGTGCCAGCAGCTCCGTTGGTGAAGACTTCTCCTACGAGCAGTACTTC.

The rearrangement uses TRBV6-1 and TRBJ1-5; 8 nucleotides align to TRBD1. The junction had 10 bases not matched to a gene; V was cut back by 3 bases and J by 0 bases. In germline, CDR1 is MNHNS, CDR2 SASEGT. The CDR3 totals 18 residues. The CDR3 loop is CASSDDRGGQASNQPQHF. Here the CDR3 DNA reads TGTGCCAGCAGTGATGACAGGGGAGGCCAGGCTAGCAATCAGCCCCAGCATTTT.

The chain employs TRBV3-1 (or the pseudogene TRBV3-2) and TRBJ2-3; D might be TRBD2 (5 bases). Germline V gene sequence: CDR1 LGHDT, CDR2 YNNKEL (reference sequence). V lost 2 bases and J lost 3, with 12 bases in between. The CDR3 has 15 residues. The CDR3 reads CASSQRGSKTDTQYF. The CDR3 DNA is TGTGCCAGCAGCCAACGAGGGAGCAAGACAGATACGCAGTATTTT.

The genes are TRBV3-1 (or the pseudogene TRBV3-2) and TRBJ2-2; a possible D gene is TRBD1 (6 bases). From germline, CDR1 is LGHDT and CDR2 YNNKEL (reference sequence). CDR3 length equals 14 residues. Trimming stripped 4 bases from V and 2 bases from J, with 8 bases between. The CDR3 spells CASSPGTNTGELFF. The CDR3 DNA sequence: TGTGCCAGCAGCCCGGGGACAAACACCGGGGAGCTGTTTTTT.

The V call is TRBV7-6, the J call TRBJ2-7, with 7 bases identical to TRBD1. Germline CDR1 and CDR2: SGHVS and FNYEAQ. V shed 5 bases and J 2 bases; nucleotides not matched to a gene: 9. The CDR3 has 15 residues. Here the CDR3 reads CASSLIPGQTYEQYF. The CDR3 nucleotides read TGTGCCAGCAGCCTAATTCCGGGACAGACCTACGAGCAGTACTTC.

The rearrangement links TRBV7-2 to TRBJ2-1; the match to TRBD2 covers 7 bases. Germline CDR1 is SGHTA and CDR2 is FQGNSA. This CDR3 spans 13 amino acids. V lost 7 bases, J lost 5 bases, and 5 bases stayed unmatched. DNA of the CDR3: TGTGCCAGCATGGGGGAGGGGAACAATGAGCAGTTCTTC. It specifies CASMGEGNNEQFF.

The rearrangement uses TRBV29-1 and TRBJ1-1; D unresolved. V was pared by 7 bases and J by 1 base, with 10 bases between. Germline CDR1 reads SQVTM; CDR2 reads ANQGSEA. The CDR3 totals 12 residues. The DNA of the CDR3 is TGCAGCGGAGGACGGGGGAACACTGAAGCTTTCTTT. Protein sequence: CSGGRGNTEAFF.

This CDR3 reads CALAGGIVVITNEKLFF. CDR3 nucleotide sequence: TGTGCCCTTGCGGGGGGGATTGTAGTTATAACTAATGAAAAACTGTTTTTT. The chain is built from TRBV30 and TRBJ1-4; TRBD1 might be the D (5 bases). The CDR3 consists of 17 residues. Trimming took 8 bases from V and 1 from J, leaving 23 bases between them. Germline CDR1 GTSNPN, CDR2 SVGIG (reference sequence). The full variable domain, with the rest looked up from reference TRBV30 and TRBJ1-4, is SQTIHQWPATLVQPVGSPLSLECTVEGTSNPNLYWYRQAAGRGLQLLFYSVGIGQISSEVPQNLSASRPQDRQFILSSKKLLLSDSGFYLCALAGGIVVITNEKLFFGSGTQLSVL.

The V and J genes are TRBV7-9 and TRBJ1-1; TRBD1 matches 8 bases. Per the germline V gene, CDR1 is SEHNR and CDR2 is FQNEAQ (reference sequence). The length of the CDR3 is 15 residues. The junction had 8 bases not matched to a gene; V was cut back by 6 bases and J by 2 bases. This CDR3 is CASRTAGTGNTEAFF. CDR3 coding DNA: TGTGCCAGCAGAACAGCCGGGACAGGCAACACTGAAGCTTTCTTT. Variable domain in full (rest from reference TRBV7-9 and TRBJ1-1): DTGVSQNPRHKITKRGQNVTFRCDPISEHNRLYWYRQTLGQGPEFLTYFQNEAQLEKSRLLSDRFSAERPKGSFSTLEIQRTEQGDSAMYLCASRTAGTGNTEAFFGQGTRLTVV.

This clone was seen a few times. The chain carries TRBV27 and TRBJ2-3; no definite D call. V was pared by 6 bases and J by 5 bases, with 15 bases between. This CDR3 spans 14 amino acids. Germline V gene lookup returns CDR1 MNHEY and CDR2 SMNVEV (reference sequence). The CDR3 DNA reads TGTGCCAGCAGCTACGACCGGGTGGGAGATACGCAGTATTTT. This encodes CASSYDRVGDTQYF.

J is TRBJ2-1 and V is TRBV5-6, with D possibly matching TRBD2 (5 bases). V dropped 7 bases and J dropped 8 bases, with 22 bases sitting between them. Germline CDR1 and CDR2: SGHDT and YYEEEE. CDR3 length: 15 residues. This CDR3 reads CASSSALAHWDEQFF. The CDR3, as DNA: TGTGCCAGCTCCAGTGCGCTAGCCCACTGGGATGAGCAGTTCTTC.

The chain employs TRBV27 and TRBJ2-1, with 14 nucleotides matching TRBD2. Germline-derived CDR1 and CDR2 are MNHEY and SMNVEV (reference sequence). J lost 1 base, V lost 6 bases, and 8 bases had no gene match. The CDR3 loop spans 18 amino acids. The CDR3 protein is CASRRAGTSGGSYNEQFF. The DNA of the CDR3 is TGTGCCAGCAGGCGGGCCGGGACTAGCGGGGGTTCCTACAATGAGCAGTTCTTC.

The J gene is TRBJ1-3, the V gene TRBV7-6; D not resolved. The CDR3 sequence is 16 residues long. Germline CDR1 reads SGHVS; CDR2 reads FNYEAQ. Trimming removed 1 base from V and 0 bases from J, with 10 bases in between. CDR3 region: CASSLGLRHSGNTIYF. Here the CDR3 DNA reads TGTGCCAGCAGCTTAGGGCTCCGCCACTCTGGAAACACCATATATTTT.

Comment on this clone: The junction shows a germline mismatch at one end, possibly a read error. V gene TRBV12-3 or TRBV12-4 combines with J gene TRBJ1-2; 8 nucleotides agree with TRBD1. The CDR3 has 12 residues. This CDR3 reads CASSLRDRRRNF. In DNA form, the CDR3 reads TGTGCCAGCAGTCTCCGGGACAGGAGGCGAAACTTC.

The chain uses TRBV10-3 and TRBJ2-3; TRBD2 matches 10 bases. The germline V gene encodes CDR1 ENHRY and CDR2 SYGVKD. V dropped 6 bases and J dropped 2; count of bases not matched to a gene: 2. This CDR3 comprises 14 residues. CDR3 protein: CAIRAGGDTDTQYF. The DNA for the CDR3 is TGTGCCATCAGAGCGGGAGGGGACACAGATACGCAGTATTTT.

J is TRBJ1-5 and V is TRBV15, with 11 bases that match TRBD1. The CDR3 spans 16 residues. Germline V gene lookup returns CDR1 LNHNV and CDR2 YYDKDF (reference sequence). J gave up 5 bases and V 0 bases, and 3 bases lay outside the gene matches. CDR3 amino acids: CATSRERTGGDQPQHF. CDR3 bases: TGTGCCACCAGCAGAGAACGGACAGGGGGCGATCAGCCCCAGCATTTT. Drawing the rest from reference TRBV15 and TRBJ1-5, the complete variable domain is DAMVIQNPRYQVTQFGKPVTLSCSQTLNHNVMYWYQQKSSQAPKLLFHYYDKDFNNEADTPDNFQSRRPNTSFCFLDIRSPGLGDTAMYLCATSRERTGGDQPQHFGDGTRLSIL.

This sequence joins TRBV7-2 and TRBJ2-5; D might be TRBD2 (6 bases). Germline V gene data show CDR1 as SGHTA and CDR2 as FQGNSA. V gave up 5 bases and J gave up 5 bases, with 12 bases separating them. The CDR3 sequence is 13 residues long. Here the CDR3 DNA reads TGTGCCAGCAGCCTGACTAGTATGGAGACCCAGTACTTC. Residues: CASSLTSMETQYF. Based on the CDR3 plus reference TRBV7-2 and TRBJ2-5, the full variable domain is GAGVSQSPSNKVTEKGKDVELRCDPISGHTALYWYRQSLGQGLEFLIYFQGNSAPDKSGLPSDRFSAERTGGSVSTLTIQRTQQEDSAVYLCASSLTSMETQYFGPGTRLLVL.

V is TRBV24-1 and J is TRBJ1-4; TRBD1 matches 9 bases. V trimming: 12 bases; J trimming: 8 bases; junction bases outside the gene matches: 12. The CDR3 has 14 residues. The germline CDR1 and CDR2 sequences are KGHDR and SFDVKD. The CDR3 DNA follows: TGTGCCGTACAAAGCCGGGACAGGGAAGAAAAACTGTTTTTT. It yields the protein CAVQSRDREEKLFF.

CDR3 sequence reads: CASSLTRGQPQHF. CDR3 DNA sequence: TGCGCCAGCAGCTTGACCCGGGGTCAGCCCCAGCATTTT. The chain links TRBV4-3 to TRBJ1-5; D call uncertain. The CDR3 is 13 residues long. The V and J ends lost 5 bases and 6 bases respectively, with 11 bases between them. In germline, CDR1 is LGHNA, CDR2 YSLEER.

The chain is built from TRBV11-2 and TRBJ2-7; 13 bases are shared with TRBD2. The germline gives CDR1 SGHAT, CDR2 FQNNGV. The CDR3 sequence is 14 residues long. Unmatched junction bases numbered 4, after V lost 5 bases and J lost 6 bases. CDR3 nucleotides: TGTGCCAGCAGCCGGACTAGCGGGAGTCCCGAGCAGTACTTC. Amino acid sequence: CASSRTSGSPEQYF.